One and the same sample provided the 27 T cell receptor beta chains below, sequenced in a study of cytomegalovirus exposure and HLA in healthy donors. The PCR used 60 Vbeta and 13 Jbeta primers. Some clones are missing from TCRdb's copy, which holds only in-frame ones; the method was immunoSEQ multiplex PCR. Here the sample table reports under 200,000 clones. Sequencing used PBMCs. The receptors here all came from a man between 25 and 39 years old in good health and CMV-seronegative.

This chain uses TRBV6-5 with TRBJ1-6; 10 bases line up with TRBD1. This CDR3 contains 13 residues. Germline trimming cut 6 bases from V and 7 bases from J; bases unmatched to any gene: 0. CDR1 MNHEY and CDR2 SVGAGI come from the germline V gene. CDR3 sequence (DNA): TGTGCCAGCAGGGGACAGGGGAATTCACCCCTCCACTTT. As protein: CASRGQGNSPLHF.

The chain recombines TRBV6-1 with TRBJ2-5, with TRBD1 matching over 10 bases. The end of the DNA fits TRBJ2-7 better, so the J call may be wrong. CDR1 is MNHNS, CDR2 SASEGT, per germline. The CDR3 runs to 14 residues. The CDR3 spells CASSRGQGTGEQYF. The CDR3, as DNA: TGTGCCAGCAGCCGGGGACAGGGGACGGGCGAGCAGTACTTC.

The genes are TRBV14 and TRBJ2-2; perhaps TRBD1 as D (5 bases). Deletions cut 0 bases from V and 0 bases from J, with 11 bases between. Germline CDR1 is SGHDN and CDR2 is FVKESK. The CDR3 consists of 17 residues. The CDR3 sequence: CASSQDGAASNTGELFF. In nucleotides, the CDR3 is TGTGCCAGCAGCCAAGATGGGGCAGCCTCGAACACCGGGGAGCTGTTTTTT.

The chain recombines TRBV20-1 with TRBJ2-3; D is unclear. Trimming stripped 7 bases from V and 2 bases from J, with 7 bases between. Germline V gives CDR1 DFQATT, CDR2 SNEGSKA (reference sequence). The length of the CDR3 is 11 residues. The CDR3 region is CSVSFTDTQYF. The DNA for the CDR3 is TGCAGTGTGTCGTTCACAGATACGCAGTATTTT.

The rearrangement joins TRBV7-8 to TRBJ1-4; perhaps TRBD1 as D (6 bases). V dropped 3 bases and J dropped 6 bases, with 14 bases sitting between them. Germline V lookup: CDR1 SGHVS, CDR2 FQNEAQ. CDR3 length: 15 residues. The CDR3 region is CASSLGADFYEKLFF. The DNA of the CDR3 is TGTGCCAGCAGCTTGGGGGCAGATTTTTATGAAAAACTGTTTTTT.

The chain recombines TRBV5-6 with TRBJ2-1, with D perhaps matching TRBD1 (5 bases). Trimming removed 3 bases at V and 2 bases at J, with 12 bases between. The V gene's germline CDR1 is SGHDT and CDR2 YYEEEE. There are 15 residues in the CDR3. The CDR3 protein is CASSSQVVPYNEQFF. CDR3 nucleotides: TGTGCCAGCAGCTCACAGGTTGTCCCCTACAATGAGCAGTTCTTC.

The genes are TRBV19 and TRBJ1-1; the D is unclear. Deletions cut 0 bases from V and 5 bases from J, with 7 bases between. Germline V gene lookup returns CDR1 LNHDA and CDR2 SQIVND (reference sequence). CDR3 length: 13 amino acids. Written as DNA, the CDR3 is TGTGCCAGTAGTATAGAGAGGAGGACTGAAGCTTTCTTT. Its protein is CASSIERRTEAFF.

As DNA, the CDR3 is TGTGCCAGTAGTATAGTCCAGGGCTCCTATGGCTACACCTTC. Its protein product is CASSIVQGSYGYTF. The chain has TRBV19 and TRBJ1-2; a possible D gene is TRBD1 (5 bases). The CDR3 has 14 amino acids. Germline values: CDR1 LNHDA, CDR2 SQIVND (reference sequence). V was clipped by 1 base and J by 4 bases, with 10 bases between them.

CDR3 in amino acids: CASSLEGTVGNTIYF. CDR3 coding DNA: TGCGCCAGCAGCTTGGAAGGGACAGTAGGAAACACCATATATTTT. The chain carries TRBV5-1 and TRBJ1-3; 7 bases fit TRBD1. CDR3 size: 15 residues. V shed 0 bases, J shed 4 bases, and the junction held 4 bases outside the gene matches. The germline V gene encodes CDR1 SGHRS and CDR2 YFSETQ.

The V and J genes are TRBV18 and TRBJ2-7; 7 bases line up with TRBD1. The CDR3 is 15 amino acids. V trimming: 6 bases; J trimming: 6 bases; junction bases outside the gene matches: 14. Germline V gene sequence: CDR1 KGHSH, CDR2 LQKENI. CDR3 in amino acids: CASSPRQGVAGEQYF. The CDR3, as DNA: TGTGCCAGCTCTCCCCGGCAGGGGGTGGCGGGCGAGCAGTACTTC.

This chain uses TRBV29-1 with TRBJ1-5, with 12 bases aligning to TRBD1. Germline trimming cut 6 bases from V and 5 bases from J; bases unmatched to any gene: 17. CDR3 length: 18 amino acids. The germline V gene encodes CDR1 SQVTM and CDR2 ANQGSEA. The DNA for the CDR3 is TGCAGCGTCTGGCGGGACAGGGGGCGACGCGGAGGCGATCAGCCCCAGCATTTT. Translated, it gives CSVWRDRGRRGGDQPQHF.

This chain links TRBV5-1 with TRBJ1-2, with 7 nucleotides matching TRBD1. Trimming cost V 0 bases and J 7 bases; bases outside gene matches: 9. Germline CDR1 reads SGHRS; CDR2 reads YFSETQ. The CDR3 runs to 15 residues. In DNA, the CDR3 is TGCGCCAGCAGCTTGGATGACAGGGTTAGTGGTGGCTACACCTTC. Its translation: CASSLDDRVSGGYTF.

This CDR3 reads CASSGLVSGANVLTF. The CDR3, as DNA: TGTGCCAGCAGCGGATTAGTCTCTGGGGCCAACGTCCTGACTTTC. The genes are TRBV9 and TRBJ2-6; D is uncertain. This CDR3 is 15 amino acids long. Per the germline V gene, CDR1 is SGDLS and CDR2 is YYNGEE. With 3 bases removed from V and 0 bases from J, the gap between germline ends came to 7 bases.

The CDR3 loop is CASSYDSYQPQHF. Here the CDR3 DNA reads TGTGCCAGCAGCTACGACAGTTATCAGCCCCAGCATTTT. The V and J genes are TRBV11-3 and TRBJ1-5, with a possible D match to TRBD1 (5 bases). The CDR3 has 13 residues. In germline, CDR1 is SGHNT, CDR2 YENEEA. V was pared by 4 bases and J by 5 bases, with 9 bases between.

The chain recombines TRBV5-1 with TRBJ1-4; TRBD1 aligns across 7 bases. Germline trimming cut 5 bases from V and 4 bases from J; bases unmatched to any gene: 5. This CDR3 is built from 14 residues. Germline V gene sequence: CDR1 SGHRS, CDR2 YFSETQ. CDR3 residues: CASRSGQSNEKLFF. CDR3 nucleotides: TGCGCCAGCAGATCGGGACAGAGTAATGAAAAACTGTTTTTT.

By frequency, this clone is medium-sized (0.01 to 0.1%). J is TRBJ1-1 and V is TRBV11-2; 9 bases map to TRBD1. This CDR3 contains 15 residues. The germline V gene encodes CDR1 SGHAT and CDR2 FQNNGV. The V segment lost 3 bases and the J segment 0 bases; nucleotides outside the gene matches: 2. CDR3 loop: CASSFWTGVNTEAFF. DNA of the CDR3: TGTGCCAGCAGCTTCTGGACAGGGGTGAACACTGAAGCTTTCTTT.

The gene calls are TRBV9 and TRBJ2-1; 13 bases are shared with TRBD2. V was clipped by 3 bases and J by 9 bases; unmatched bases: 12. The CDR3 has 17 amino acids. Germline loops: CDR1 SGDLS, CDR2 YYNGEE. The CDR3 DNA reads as TGTGCCAGCAGCGCCCTTATGCCGGGACTAGCGGGACTTGAGCAGTTCTTC. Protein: CASSALMPGLAGLEQFF.

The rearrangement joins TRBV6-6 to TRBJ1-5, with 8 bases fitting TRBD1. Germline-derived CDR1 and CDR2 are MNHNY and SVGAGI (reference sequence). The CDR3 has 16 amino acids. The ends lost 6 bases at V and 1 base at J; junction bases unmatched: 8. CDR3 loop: CASRYRTGRSNQPQHF. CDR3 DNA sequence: TGTGCCAGCAGATACAGGACAGGGAGGAGCAATCAGCCCCAGCATTTT.

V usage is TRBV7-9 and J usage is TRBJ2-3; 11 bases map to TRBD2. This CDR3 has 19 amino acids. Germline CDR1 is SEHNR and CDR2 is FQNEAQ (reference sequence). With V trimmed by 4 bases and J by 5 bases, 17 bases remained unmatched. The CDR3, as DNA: TGTGCCAGCAGCTCCCCCTACGGTCTACTAGCGGGAGAGAAAGATACGCAGTATTTT. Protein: CASSSPYGLLAGEKDTQYF.

Written as DNA, the CDR3 is TGTGCCAGCAGTGTCCCAACAGGGTCCTACGAGCAGTACTTC. This translates into CASSVPTGSYEQYF. V usage is TRBV25-1 and J usage is TRBJ2-7, with D perhaps matching TRBD1 (6 bases). The CDR3 contains 14 residues. Germline V gives CDR1 MGHDK, CDR2 SYGVNS. Trimming shortened V by 4 bases and J by 1 base, and 11 bases separated the two germline ends.

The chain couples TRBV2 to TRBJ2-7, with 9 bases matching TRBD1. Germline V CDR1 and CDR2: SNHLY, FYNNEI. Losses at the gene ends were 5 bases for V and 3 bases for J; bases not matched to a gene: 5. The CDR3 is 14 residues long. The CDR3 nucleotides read TGTGCCAGCAGTAAACAGGGGGCCGACTACGAGCAGTACTTC. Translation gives CASSKQGADYEQYF.

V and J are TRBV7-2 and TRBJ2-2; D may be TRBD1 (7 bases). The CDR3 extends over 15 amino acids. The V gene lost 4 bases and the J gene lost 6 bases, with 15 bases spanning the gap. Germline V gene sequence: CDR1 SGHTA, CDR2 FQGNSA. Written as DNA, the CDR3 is TGTGCCAGCAGCTCGGAGGGGGCGTATTCCGGGGAGCTGTTTTTT. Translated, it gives CASSSEGAYSGELFF.

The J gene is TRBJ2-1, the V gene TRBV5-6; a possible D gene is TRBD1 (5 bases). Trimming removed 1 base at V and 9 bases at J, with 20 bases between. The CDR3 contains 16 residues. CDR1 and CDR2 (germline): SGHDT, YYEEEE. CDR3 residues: CASSLSSAAGIREQFF. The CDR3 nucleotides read TGTGCCAGCAGCTTGTCCTCGGCGGCAGGGATTCGTGAGCAGTTCTTC.

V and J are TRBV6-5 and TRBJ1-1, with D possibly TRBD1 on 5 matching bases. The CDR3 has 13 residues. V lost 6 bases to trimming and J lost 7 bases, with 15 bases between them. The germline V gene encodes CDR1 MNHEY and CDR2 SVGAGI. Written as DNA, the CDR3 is TGTGCCAGCAGAACAGGTGGCAGAAGTGAAGCTTTCTTT. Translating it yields CASRTGGRSEAFF.

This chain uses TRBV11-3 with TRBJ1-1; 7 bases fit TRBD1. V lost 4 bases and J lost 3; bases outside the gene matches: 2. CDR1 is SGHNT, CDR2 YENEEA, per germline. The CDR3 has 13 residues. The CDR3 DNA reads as TGTGCCAGCAGCTACGACAGGGACACTGAAGCTTTCTTT. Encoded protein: CASSYDRDTEAFF.

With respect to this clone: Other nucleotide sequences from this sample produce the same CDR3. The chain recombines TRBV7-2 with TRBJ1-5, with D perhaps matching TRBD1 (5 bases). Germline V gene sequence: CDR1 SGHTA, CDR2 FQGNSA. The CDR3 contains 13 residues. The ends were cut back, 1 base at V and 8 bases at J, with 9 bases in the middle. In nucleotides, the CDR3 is TGTGCCAGCAGCTTAGGGCAGGGTGAGCCCCAGCATTTT. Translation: CASSLGQGEPQHF.

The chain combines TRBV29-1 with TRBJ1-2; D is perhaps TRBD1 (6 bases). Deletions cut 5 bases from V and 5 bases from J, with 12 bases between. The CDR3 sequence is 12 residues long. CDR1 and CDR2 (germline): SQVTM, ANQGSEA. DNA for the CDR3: TGCAGCGTTTTGATCAGGGGTTATGGCTACACCTTC. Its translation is CSVLIRGYGYTF.